These 30 T cell receptor beta chains share one sample of origin, sequenced in a study of T cells after posttransplantation cyclophosphamide. A marrow graft followed busulfan-fludarabine conditioning, with cyclophosphamide on days +3 and +4. Sequencing used immunoSEQ multiplex PCR; TCRdb keeps in-frame clones, though not all of them. The sample shows under 20,000 clones, 65% to 75% of them seen only once. Here the sequenced sample was PBMCs, taken after an allogeneic stem cell transplant with post-transplant cyclophosphamide. The origin of the receptors is a male patient between 25 and 39 years old who received an allogeneic stem cell transplant from a related donor, was CMV-positive, and had acute GVHD only. These T cells may partly come from the graft donor.

The chain uses TRBV7-9 and TRBJ2-3; TRBD2 might be the D (5 bases). V was clipped by 6 bases and J by 5 bases, with 15 bases between them. The CDR3 contains 14 residues. The germline V gene has CDR1 SEHNR and CDR2 FQNEAQ (reference sequence). CDR3 sequence (DNA): TGTGCCAGCAGTTTCCCGGGGTTAGAAGATACGCAGTATTTT. Translating gives CASSFPGLEDTQYF.

This clone was recorded a few times. This sequence joins TRBV27 and TRBJ2-3, with TRBD2 matching 8 bases. The CDR3 has 16 residues. Germline values: CDR1 MNHEY, CDR2 SMNVEV (reference sequence). The V gene end was trimmed by 8 bases and the J gene end by 2 bases; junction bases not matched to a gene: 12. The CDR3 nucleotides read TGTGCCAGCGCGAGGCGGGAGCGGGGGCCCACAGATACGCAGTATTTT. It encodes CASARRERGPTDTQYF.

This chain uses TRBV2 with TRBJ1-6; 10 bases fit TRBD1. Trimming took 6 bases from V and 10 from J; bases not matched to a gene: 6. The CDR3 spans 14 residues. The germline CDR1 and CDR2 sequences are SNHLY and FYNNEI. CDR3 region: CASRDRGVGSPLHF. DNA for the CDR3: TGTGCCAGCAGGGACAGGGGGGTGGGCTCACCCCTCCACTTT.

CDR3 sequence (DNA): TGTGCCAGCAGTCCAGGGGGCTACGAGCAGTACTTC. It encodes CASSPGGYEQYF. The chain employs TRBV6-1 and TRBJ2-7; 7 bases fit TRBD1. The length of the CDR3 is 12 residues. In germline, CDR1 is MNHNS, CDR2 SASEGT. J lost 3 bases, V lost 5 bases, and 1 base had no gene match.

V and J are TRBV10-3 and TRBJ1-4; D may be TRBD1 (6 bases). The CDR3 totals 14 residues. Germline-derived CDR1 and CDR2 are ENHRY and SYGVKD. Trimming pared 3 bases from V and 7 bases from J, leaving 12 bases between. The CDR3 DNA follows: TGTGCCATCAGTGAAGGGGGTATGGGTGAAAAACTGTTTTTT. Translated, it gives CAISEGGMGEKLFF.

The chain links TRBV18 to TRBJ1-1; D gene uncertain. This CDR3 comprises 13 residues. V was cut by 5 bases and J by 2 bases, with 9 bases left in between. The germline V gene encodes CDR1 KGHSH and CDR2 LQKENI. The CDR3 reads CASSEHSNTEAFF. CDR3 in DNA: TGTGCCAGCTCAGAGCACAGTAACACTGAAGCTTTCTTT.

The chain couples TRBV6-6 to TRBJ2-2, with D perhaps TRBD1 (5 bases). Germline V gene data show CDR1 as MNHNY and CDR2 as SVGAGI (reference sequence). This CDR3 contains 14 residues. Trimming cost V 6 bases and J 0 bases, with 8 bases left between them. CDR3 in amino acids: CASSKQANTGELFF. The CDR3 region has the DNA TGTGCCAGCAGCAAACAGGCGAACACCGGGGAGCTGTTTTTT.

This chain joins TRBV14 and TRBJ2-2; 8 bases align to TRBD1. Unmatched junction bases numbered 2, after V lost 1 base and J lost 4 bases. Looked up from germline, CDR1 is SGHDN and CDR2 is FVKESK. This CDR3 region has 15 residues. DNA of the CDR3: TGTGCCAGCAGCCAAGGACAGGGGTGCACCGGGGAGCTGTTTTTT. This codes for CASSQGQGCTGELFF.

This clone was recorded a few times. The chain uses TRBV13 and TRBJ1-4; D call uncertain. From germline, CDR1 is PRHDT and CDR2 FYEKMQ (reference sequence). The CDR3 is made up of 14 amino acids. Between the trimmed V and J ends, which lost 0 bases and 3 bases, there was a span of 5 bases. CDR3 in DNA: TGTGCCAGCAGCTTAGGGGAGCCTAATGAAAAACTGTTTTTT. The encoded protein is CASSLGEPNEKLFF.

This clone was seen just once. The J gene is TRBJ2-7, the V gene TRBV2; TRBD2 agrees at 7 bases. The CDR3 is 17 amino acids. The V and J ends lost 2 bases and 3 bases, in that order; junction bases with no gene match: 13. Per the germline V gene, CDR1 is SNHLY and CDR2 is FYNNEI. The CDR3, as DNA: TGTGCCAGCAGTGAACGATTCTGGCGGCGGGGGAGCTACGAGCAGTACTTC. Translated: CASSERFWRRGSYEQYF.

This rearrangement joins TRBV6-5 to TRBJ1-1; D is unresolved. Trimming removed 8 bases from V and 6 bases from J, with 10 bases in between. Germline lookup yields CDR1 MNHEY and CDR2 SVGAGI. The CDR3 sequence is 11 residues long. CDR3 bases: TGTGCCAGCCATGGCGCGGCTGAAGCTTTCTTT. Protein sequence: CASHGAAEAFF.

V usage is TRBV7-9 and J usage is TRBJ2-3; possible D gene TRBD2, 6 bases. V shed 8 bases and J shed 6 bases, with 18 bases lying between them. The germline CDR1 and CDR2 sequences are SEHNR and FQNEAQ (reference sequence). The length of the CDR3 is 14 residues. DNA of the CDR3: TGTGCCAGCCCACCGACGGGGGAGAGGGATACGCAGTATTTT. Residues: CASPPTGERDTQYF. The whole variable domain, filled in from reference TRBV7-9 and TRBJ2-3, reads DTGVSQNPRHKITKRGQNVTFRCDPISEHNRLYWYRQTLGQGPEFLTYFQNEAQLEKSRLLSDRFSAERPKGSFSTLEIQRTEQGDSAMYLCASPPTGERDTQYFGPGTRLTVL.

The V call is TRBV6-6, the J call TRBJ1-5; the match to TRBD1 covers 7 bases. Germline-derived CDR1 and CDR2 are MNHNY and SVGAGI (reference sequence). V trimming: 6 bases; J trimming: 0 bases; junction bases outside the gene matches: 8. The CDR3 loop spans 16 amino acids. The CDR3 protein is CASRGGQINSNQPQHF. The CDR3 coding sequence is TGTGCCAGCAGAGGGGGACAGATCAATAGCAATCAGCCCCAGCATTTT.

The rearrangement uses TRBV6-6 and TRBJ1-1, with 9 bases identical to TRBD1. The CDR3 is 15 residues long. Trimming removed 5 bases from V and 1 base from J; junction bases left unmatched: 5. CDR1 MNHNY and CDR2 SVGAGI come from the germline V gene (reference sequence). CDR3 DNA sequence: TGTGCCAGCAGTGGGCTGGACAGGGGGAACACTGAAGCTTTCTTT. Amino acids: CASSGLDRGNTEAFF.

The chain carries TRBV10-3 and TRBJ2-3; D perhaps matches TRBD2 (5 bases). The V end was cut by 8 bases, the J end by 3 bases, with 12 bases between. This CDR3 has 13 residues. Germline loops: CDR1 ENHRY, CDR2 SYGVKD. CDR3 sequence reads: CAISGMATDTQYF. The CDR3 region has the DNA TGTGCCATCTCGGGGATGGCAACAGATACGCAGTATTTT.

The genes are TRBV30 and TRBJ2-3; the match to TRBD2 covers 7 bases. Germline V gene lookup returns CDR1 GTSNPN and CDR2 SVGIG (reference sequence). The ends lost 8 bases at V and 2 bases at J; junction bases unmatched: 13. The CDR3 sequence is 15 residues long. The CDR3 region has the DNA TGTGCCAGCCAGTCTGAGCGGGGAAACACAGATACGCAGTATTTT. Translation: CASQSERGNTDTQYF.

V gene TRBV11-2 combines with J gene TRBJ1-4, with D possibly being TRBD1 (6 bases). The CDR3 length is 14 residues. Trimming cost V 1 base and J 8 bases, with 11 bases left between them. The germline V gene encodes CDR1 SGHAT and CDR2 FQNNGV. The CDR3 DNA reads TGTGCCAGCAGCTTAGGGACAGCGGCAGAAAAACTGTTTTTT. Its translation is CASSLGTAAEKLFF.

The V call is TRBV11-2, the J call TRBJ2-3; TRBD2 might be the D (6 bases). The CDR3 contains 17 residues. Germline V lookup: CDR1 SGHAT, CDR2 FQNNGV. Trimming left V 4 bases short and J 6 bases short, with 23 bases between. The CDR3 coding sequence is TGTGCCAGCAGCTCCCTCGGCAGCGGGCCAACCAGGGATACGCAGTATTTT. Amino acids: CASSSLGSGPTRDTQYF.

V gene TRBV11-2 combines with J gene TRBJ2-5; 9 bases are shared with TRBD2. CDR1 is SGHAT and CDR2 is FQNNGV in the germline V gene. This CDR3 comprises 15 residues. V was pared by 1 base and J by 5 bases, with 5 bases of the junction left unmatched. CDR3 loop: CASSLVISGGETQYF. The DNA of the CDR3 is TGTGCCAGCAGCTTAGTGATTAGCGGGGGTGAGACCCAGTACTTC.

The genes are TRBV19 and TRBJ2-3; 7 bases are a match to TRBD2. After removal of 5 bases from V and 2 bases from J, the junction contained 7 bases not matched to a gene. The germline CDR1 and CDR2 sequences are LNHDA and SQIVND (reference sequence). The CDR3 extends over 15 amino acids. In nucleotides, the CDR3 is TGTGCCAGTAGTGTGGGGGGGACTTACACAGATACGCAGTATTTT. Amino acids: CASSVGGTYTDTQYF.

CDR3: CSVEVSNEQFF. The CDR3 nucleotides read TGCAGCGTTGAGGTTAGCAATGAGCAGTTCTTC. The genes are TRBV29-1 and TRBJ2-1; D is ambiguous. This CDR3 spans 11 amino acids. CDR1 is SQVTM, CDR2 ANQGSEA, per germline. V gave up 3 bases and J gave up 6 bases, with 6 bases separating them.

The chain joins TRBV4-2 to TRBJ2-1; no definite D call. The germline V gene encodes CDR1 LGHNA and CDR2 YNFKEQ. The germline V and J ends were trimmed by 5 bases and 3 bases, with 8 bases remaining between them. This CDR3 has 13 amino acids. CDR3 sequence reads: CASSGDNYNEQFF. The CDR3 nucleotides are TGTGCCAGCAGCGGTGACAACTACAATGAGCAGTTCTTC.

The chain recombines TRBV19 with TRBJ1-1; maybe TRBD1 (5 bases). Trimming left V 4 bases short and J 1 base short, with 16 bases between. Germline assignment: CDR1 LNHDA and CDR2 SQIVND (reference sequence). This CDR3 comprises 16 residues. The CDR3 DNA sequence: TGTGCCAGTAGTACCGGGGGGGGGTCTCGGAACACTGAAGCTTTCTTT. Protein sequence: CASSTGGGSRNTEAFF.

This chain connects TRBV6-4 to TRBJ1-1; D is perhaps TRBD1 (5 bases). The CDR3 runs to 13 residues. CDR1 is MRHNA, CDR2 SNTAGT, per germline. Trimming pared 5 bases from V and 2 bases from J, leaving 9 bases between. The CDR3 is CASSFDRNTEAFF. For the CDR3, the DNA is TGTGCCAGCAGTTTCGACAGAAACACTGAAGCTTTCTTT.

The V gene is TRBV11-2, the J gene TRBJ2-5, with D tentatively TRBD2 (5 bases). CDR1 and CDR2 from the germline V gene are SGHAT and FQNNGV. V was shortened by 1 base and J by 1 base, with 7 bases between the two germline ends. The CDR3 spans 14 residues. The CDR3 loop is CASSLGGLQETQYF. The CDR3 DNA is TGTGCCAGCAGCTTAGGAGGGCTCCAAGAGACCCAGTACTTC.

This clone was picked up a small number of times. This chain uses TRBV19 with TRBJ1-5, with 10 bases aligning to TRBD1. This CDR3 has 15 residues. The germline V gene has CDR1 LNHDA and CDR2 SQIVND (reference sequence). The ends lost 7 bases at V and 6 bases at J; junction bases unmatched: 9. The CDR3 loop reads CASTSGQGFGQPQHF. CDR3 DNA sequence: TGTGCCAGTACCTCGGGACAGGGGTTCGGTCAGCCCCAGCATTTT.

This chain connects TRBV6-5 to TRBJ2-1; possible D gene TRBD2, 6 bases. Trimming left V 5 bases short and J 13 bases short, with 15 bases between. CDR1 and CDR2 from the germline V gene are MNHEY and SVGAGI. This CDR3 comprises 12 residues. In DNA, the CDR3 is TGTGCCAGCAGTCCACTAGCCGGAAACCAGTTCTTC. Its translation: CASSPLAGNQFF.

This clone was counted a single time. The CDR3 loop reads CASSPRQSRDTGELFF. The CDR3 DNA follows: TGTGCCAGCTCACCTCGACAGAGCAGGGACACCGGGGAGCTGTTTTTT. The chain joins TRBV18 to TRBJ2-2; D possibly corresponds to TRBD1 (5 bases). Trimming removed 3 bases at V and 3 bases at J, with 14 bases between. CDR1 KGHSH and CDR2 LQKENI come from the germline V gene. The CDR3 loop spans 16 amino acids.

This clone showed up just a few times. The same CDR3 also results from other DNA sequences found in this sample. This chain joins TRBV7-8 and TRBJ1-1; a possible D gene is TRBD1 (6 bases). Trimming removed 3 bases from V and 0 bases from J, with 8 bases in between. The CDR3 loop spans 14 amino acids. Germline CDR1 and CDR2: SGHVS and FQNEAQ. CDR3 DNA sequence: TGTGCCAGCAGCTTCGGACAGATGAACACTGAAGCTTTCTTT. It translates to CASSFGQMNTEAFF.

This chain connects TRBV7-2 to TRBJ1-2; 10 bases agree with TRBD1. CDR1 and CDR2 (germline): SGHTA, FQGNSA. With 5 bases clipped from V and 8 bases from J, the junction kept 8 bases outside the gene matches. The CDR3 has 14 residues. The CDR3 nucleotides are TGTGCCAGCAGCCCAGGGACAGGGGCTGGAGGCTACACCTTC. Its translation: CASSPGTGAGGYTF.